This passage covers 14 T cell receptor beta chains from one sample sequenced in a study of T cell responses to AZD1222 COVID-19 vaccine. The data were produced by immunoSEQ multiplex PCR, yet TCRdb's version contains in-frame clones alone and is incomplete. In the table there are fewer than 85,000 clones, around four fifths of which are singletons. The sequenced sample was peripheral blood, obtained 28 days after the second AZD1222 dose. The receptors originated from an adult who received the AZD1222 COVID-19 vaccine.

The chain links TRBV6-5 to TRBJ2-1; D gene unclear. This CDR3 is built from 16 residues. Looked up from germline, CDR1 is MNHEY and CDR2 is SVGAGI. The V end lost 2 bases, the J end lost 0 bases, and 11 bases lay between the germline ends. The CDR3 loop is CASSYLPESSYNEQFF. In DNA form, the CDR3 reads TGTGCCAGCAGTTACCTGCCTGAGAGCTCCTACAATGAGCAGTTCTTC.

The V and J genes are TRBV7-9 and TRBJ1-4; 8 bases fit TRBD1. Germline CDR1 and CDR2: SEHNR and FQNEAQ (reference sequence). J was trimmed by 4 bases and V by 5 bases; bases with no gene match: 3. The CDR3 consists of 14 residues. The CDR3 protein is CASSRDRGNEKLFF. The CDR3 DNA reads TGTGCCAGCAGCAGAGACAGGGGTAATGAAAAACTGTTTTTT.

The chain is built from TRBV15 and TRBJ2-7; D is possibly TRBD2 (5 bases). This CDR3 region has 14 residues. V was clipped by 0 bases and J by 3 bases, with 9 bases between them. Germline CDR1 and CDR2: LNHNV and YYDKDF (reference sequence). CDR3 nucleotide sequence: TGTGCCACCAGCAGAGATGCTAGCAACTACGAGCAGTACTTC. Protein sequence: CATSRDASNYEQYF.

The chain has TRBV11-3 and TRBJ2-1; D remains unclear. V lost 0 bases to trimming and J lost 9 bases, with 12 bases between them. This CDR3 has 14 residues. The germline gives CDR1 SGHNT, CDR2 YENEEA. The CDR3 loop reads CASSLDPGIGEQFF. The CDR3 DNA sequence: TGTGCCAGCAGCTTAGATCCGGGTATAGGTGAGCAGTTCTTC.

V usage is TRBV3-1 (or the pseudogene TRBV3-2) and J usage is TRBJ2-5; 7 positions match TRBD2. With 4 bases clipped from V and 2 bases from J, the junction kept 4 bases outside the gene matches. The V gene's germline CDR1 is LGHDT and CDR2 YNNKEL (reference sequence). The CDR3 extends over 14 amino acids. The chain's CDR3 is CASSLLAVQETQYF. CDR3 bases: TGTGCCAGCAGCCTTCTAGCGGTTCAAGAGACCCAGTACTTC.

This chain joins TRBV28 and TRBJ1-1, with a weak D call TRBD1 (5 bases). Per germline, CDR1 MDHEN and CDR2 SYDVKM. This CDR3 region has 14 residues. V shed 6 bases and J shed 3 bases, with 14 bases lying between them. CDR3 in amino acids: CASSPPGRHTEAFF. CDR3 nucleotides: TGTGCCAGCAGCCCTCCAGGGCGCCACACTGAAGCTTTCTTT.

DNA for the CDR3: TGTGCCAGCTCACAAGAACTAGCGGGAGCTTCTGGGGCCAACGTCCTGACTTTC. The encoded protein is CASSQELAGASGANVLTF. The chain links TRBV18 to TRBJ2-6; 11 bases are shared with TRBD2. The V segment lost 4 bases and the J segment 1 base; nucleotides outside the gene matches: 6. The CDR3 extends over 18 amino acids. Looked up from germline, CDR1 is KGHSH and CDR2 is LQKENI.

This rearrangement joins TRBV30 to TRBJ2-3; 11 bases are a match to TRBD2. Losses at the gene ends were 4 bases for V and 6 bases for J; bases not matched to a gene: 3. The germline gives CDR1 GTSNPN, CDR2 SVGIG (reference sequence). The CDR3 extends over 13 amino acids. This CDR3 is CAWTSGRSDTQYF. The CDR3 DNA reads TGTGCCTGGACTAGCGGGAGGTCGGATACGCAGTATTTT.

The chain is built from TRBV5-6 and TRBJ1-2; D call uncertain. CDR1 and CDR2 (germline): SGHDT, YYEEEE. Trimming removed 5 bases at V and 2 bases at J, with 10 bases between. CDR3 length: 13 amino acids. CDR3 residues: CASRKWENYGYTF. For the CDR3, the DNA is TGTGCCAGCAGGAAGTGGGAGAACTATGGCTACACCTTC.

This clone was seen a single time. The chain is built from TRBV6-1 and TRBJ2-1; 8 nucleotides agree with TRBD2. This CDR3 is 15 amino acids long. V was pared by 3 bases and J by 6 bases, with 7 bases of the junction left unmatched. Germline V CDR1 and CDR2: MNHNS, SASEGT. The CDR3 sequence is CASSDLGLATNEQFF. Here the CDR3 DNA reads TGTGCCAGCAGTGATCTCGGACTAGCTACCAATGAGCAGTTCTTC.

This chain joins TRBV28 and TRBJ1-3; D is uncertain. The CDR3 loop spans 15 amino acids. CDR1 is MDHEN and CDR2 is SYDVKM in the germline V gene. Trimming took 7 bases from V and 2 from J, leaving 15 bases between them. The CDR3 loop reads CASNTAGGTGNTIYF. CDR3 in DNA: TGTGCCAGCAACACCGCGGGAGGGACTGGAAACACCATATATTTT. Combining the CDR3 with reference TRBV28 and TRBJ1-3 gives the whole variable domain DVKVTQSSRYLVKRTGEKVFLECVQDMDHENMFWYRQDPGLGLRLIYFSYDVKMKEKGDIPEGYSVSREKKERFSLILESASTNQTSMYLCASNTAGGTGNTIYFGEGSWLTVV.

J is TRBJ1-1 and V is TRBV6-5; D gene unclear. V was pared by 7 bases and J by 4 bases, with 10 bases between. The CDR3 totals 12 residues. Germline CDR1 and CDR2: MNHEY and SVGAGI. The CDR3 bases are TGTGCCAGCATGGAACGGGGCACTGAAGCTTTCTTT. Protein product: CASMERGTEAFF.

The chain joins TRBV19 to TRBJ2-1; 9 bases map to TRBD1. With 5 bases clipped from V and 8 bases from J, the junction kept 7 bases outside the gene matches. Germline values: CDR1 LNHDA, CDR2 SQIVND (reference sequence). The CDR3 is 14 amino acids. CDR3 protein: CASSPGQGWDEQFF. In DNA, the CDR3 is TGTGCCAGTAGTCCCGGACAGGGGTGGGATGAGCAGTTCTTC.

V is TRBV11-3 and J is TRBJ2-1, with TRBD2 matching over 12 bases. V was clipped by 4 bases and J by 8 bases; unmatched bases: 6. The CDR3 is 15 amino acids. In germline, CDR1 is SGHNT, CDR2 YENEEA. The CDR3 DNA sequence: TGTGCCAGCAGCTCAAGACTAGCGGGAGAGGATGAGCAGTTCTTC. This translates into CASSSRLAGEDEQFF.